Listed below are T cell receptor beta chains from one sample, sequenced in a study of cytomegalovirus exposure and HLA in healthy donors. Sequencing used immunoSEQ multiplex PCR; TCRdb keeps in-frame clones, though not all of them. The profile shows just over 70,000 clones, over 70% of them singletons. Source material: PBMCs. The receptors come from a human donor in good health. Both conserved end residues are part of each CDR3. The D gene is left open where the match is weak. A clone size is listed for some rows: how often the clone was seen (once, few, many), or a class if it is expanded.

v_call	d_call	clone_size	j_call	cdr3_nt	cdr3_aa
TRBV30	-	once	TRBJ1-2	TGTGCCTGGAGTGTGGGACAAGGGTATGGCTACACCTTC	CAWSVGQGYGYTF
TRBV15	-	-	TRBJ1-5	TGTGCCACCAGCAGAGGGCGCAATCAGCCCCAGCATTTT	CATSRGRNQPQHF
TRBV7-3	TRBD1	-	TRBJ2-1	TGTGCCAGCAGTCGGGACAGGGAAAGTCGTGAGCAGTTCTTC	CASSRDRESREQFF
TRBV13	-	-	TRBJ2-7	TGTGCCAGCAGCCCGGCGGGGACTTTCTACGAGCAGTACTTC	CASSPAGTFYEQYF
TRBV9	-	few	TRBJ1-4	TGTGCCAGCAGCGTAGTTCCCGGGTTTGATGAAAAACTGTTTTTT	CASSVVPGFDEKLFF
TRBV6-5	-	once	TRBJ1-3	TGTGCCAGCAGTTACTCCAGGGTCTCTGGAAACACCATATATTTT	CASSYSRVSGNTIYF
TRBV19	TRBD1	-	TRBJ1-2	TGTGCCAGTAGTCCTCATACAGGGGAACCTCATGGCTACACCTTC	CASSPHTGEPHGYTF
TRBV4-1	-	-	TRBJ2-7	TGCGCCAGCAGCCAAGGTGTTAACAGCTATACCTACGAGCAGTACTTC	CASSQGVNSYTYEQYF
TRBV18	TRBD1	-	TRBJ2-1	TGTGCCAGCTCACCGACAGGGAGCATGTACAATGAGCAGTTCTTC	CASSPTGSMYNEQFF
TRBV21-1	-	many	TRBJ1-3	TGTGCCAGCAGCAAAGTTTCAGGCGGAAACACCATATATTTT	CASSKVSGGNTIYF
TRBV29-1	TRBD2	-	TRBJ2-7	TGCAGCGTTGAAGAGAAGCGGGAGAGCTCCTACGAGCAGTACTTC	CSVEEKRESSYEQYF
TRBV5-1	TRBD1	-	TRBJ1-4	TGCGCCAGCAGCTTGTCGACAGGGTCTAATGAAAAACTGTTTTTT	CASSLSTGSNEKLFF
TRBV7-9	TRBD1	-	TRBJ1-2	TGTGCCAGCAGCTTAAGACAGGGGGATGGCTACACCTTC	CASSLRQGDGYTF
TRBV28	TRBD2	-	TRBJ2-1	TGTGCCAGCAGTTTGGGGACTAGCGGGGTCAATGAGCAGTTCTTC	CASSLGTSGVNEQFF
TRBV7-2	TRBD1	once	TRBJ2-7	TGTGCCAGCAGCTTAGTAGGGACAGGGGGCGGGATCGAGCAGTACTTC	CASSLVGTGGGIEQYF
TRBV6-4	-	-	TRBJ1-2	TGTGCCAGCAGTCTCGGGGCTAACTATGGCTACACCTTC	CASSLGANYGYTF
TRBV30	TRBD2	once	TRBJ2-5	TGTGCCTGGAGTGTGGGGGGGAGTTTATTCCAGTACTTC	CAWSVGGSLFQYF
TRBV30	-	once	TRBJ1-2	TGTGCCTGGAGTGATTCGCGGGGCTACACCTTC	CAWSDSRGYTF
TRBV19	TRBD1	-	TRBJ1-2	TGTGCCAGTATTGGGACAGGCGCTAACTATGGCTACACCTTC	CASIGTGANYGYTF
TRBV9	-	-	TRBJ1-2	TGTGCCAGCAGCCGAGGGCCCCGTGAAGGTTATGGCTACACCTTC	CASSRGPREGYGYTF
TRBV10-3	TRBD1	-	TRBJ2-7	TGTGCCATCAGTGAAGGCAGGGGGACCTACGAGCAGTACTTC	CAISEGRGTYEQYF
TRBV9	TRBD2	-	TRBJ2-1	TGTGCCAGCAGCCACCGGACTAGCGGGAGTACAAATGAGCAGTTCTTC	CASSHRTSGSTNEQFF
TRBV27	-	-	TRBJ2-7	TGTGCCAGCAGCGCTCGTCAGGGCCCCTACGAGCAGTACTTC	CASSARQGPYEQYF
TRBV5-1	-	-	TRBJ1-5	TGCGCCAGCAGCTTGGACCCCCAGGGGAACAGCAATCAGCCCCAGCATTTT	CASSLDPQGNSNQPQHF
TRBV19	-	once	TRBJ1-1	TGTGCCAGTAGTATAACCCAGGTACCAGAAGCTTTCTTT	CASSITQVPEAFF
TRBV30	TRBD1	-	TRBJ1-5	TGTGCCTGGAGTCCGACAGGGAATCAGCCCCAGCATTTT	CAWSPTGNQPQHF
TRBV6-5	-	-	TRBJ1-5	TGTGCCAGCTCTACAGGGAATCAGCCCCAGCATTTT	CASSTGNQPQHF
TRBV29-1	TRBD1	-	TRBJ2-7	TGCAGCGTCTTACCCTGGACAGGCGGCGGAGACGAGCAGTACTTC	CSVLPWTGGGDEQYF
TRBV5-1	TRBD1	-	TRBJ1-2	TGCGCCAGCAGCCTTTTAGGGGGCGCCCTGCCTTCGAACTATGGCTACACCTTC	CASSLLGGALPSNYGYTF
TRBV10-3	TRBD2	-	TRBJ2-7	TGTGCCATCAGTGAGCCCACGGGGGGGGTCTATTACGAGCAGTACTTC	CAISEPTGGVYYEQYF
TRBV19	-	-	TRBJ2-2	TGTGCCAGTAGTATGAAGGGGCCTAACACCGGGGAGCTGTTTTTT	CASSMKGPNTGELFF
TRBV29-1	-	-	TRBJ1-2	TGCAGCGTTGAGACAAGTCGGTCCTATGGCTACACCTTC	CSVETSRSYGYTF
TRBV30	-	-	TRBJ1-6	TGTGCCTGGAGTGGAATGACAGTGCAGGCTTATTCACCCCTCCACTTT	CAWSGMTVQAYSPLHF
TRBV9	TRBD2	-	TRBJ2-1	TGTGCCAGCAGCGTAGCACCTAGCGGGGGTGACCATGAGCAGTTCTTC	CASSVAPSGGDHEQFF
TRBV29-1	-	-	TRBJ1-1	TGCAGCGTTGAAAAACCCCTAAACACTGAAGCTTTCTTT	CSVEKPLNTEAFF
TRBV29-1	TRBD1	-	TRBJ2-7	TGCAGCGTTGAAGGCAGGGGGTTCAACGAGCAGTACTTC	CSVEGRGFNEQYF
TRBV6-1	TRBD1	-	TRBJ1-2	TGTGCCAGCACCGGACAGGGGACTACTAACTATGGCTACACCTTC	CASTGQGTTNYGYTF
TRBV18	-	-	TRBJ2-3	TGTGCCAGCTCAATTAGCGGTTCTAGCACAGATACGCAGTATTTT	CASSISGSSTDTQYF
TRBV6-1	TRBD1	few	TRBJ1-3	TGTGCCACCGGGACAGAAAGCTCTGGAAACACCATATATTTT	CATGTESSGNTIYF
TRBV19	TRBD1	few	TRBJ1-2	TGTGCCAGTAGTATCCCACAGGGGTATGGCTACACCTTC	CASSIPQGYGYTF
TRBV10-3	-	-	TRBJ2-7	TGTGCCATCAGGCCCTCGGGCGGAGGGGAATACGAGCAGTACTTC	CAIRPSGGGEYEQYF
TRBV9	-	-	TRBJ2-7	TGTGCCAGCAGCGTGGCGGGTTCCCCCTACGAGCAGTACTTC	CASSVAGSPYEQYF